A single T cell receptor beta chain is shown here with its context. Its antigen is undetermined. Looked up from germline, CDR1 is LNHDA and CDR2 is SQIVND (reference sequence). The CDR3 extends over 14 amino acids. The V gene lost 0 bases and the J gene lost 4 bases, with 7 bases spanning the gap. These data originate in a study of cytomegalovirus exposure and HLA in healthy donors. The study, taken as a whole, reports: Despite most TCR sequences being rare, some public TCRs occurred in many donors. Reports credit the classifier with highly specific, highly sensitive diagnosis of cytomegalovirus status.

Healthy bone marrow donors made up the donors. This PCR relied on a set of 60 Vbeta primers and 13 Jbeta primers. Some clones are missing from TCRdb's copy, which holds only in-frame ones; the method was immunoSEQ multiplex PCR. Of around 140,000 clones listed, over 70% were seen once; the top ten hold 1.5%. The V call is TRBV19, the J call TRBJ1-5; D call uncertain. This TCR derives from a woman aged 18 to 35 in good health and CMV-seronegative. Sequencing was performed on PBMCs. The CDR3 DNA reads TGTGCCAGTAGTATAGACAACTCAAATCAGCCCCAGCATTTT. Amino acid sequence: CASSIDNSNQPQHF.